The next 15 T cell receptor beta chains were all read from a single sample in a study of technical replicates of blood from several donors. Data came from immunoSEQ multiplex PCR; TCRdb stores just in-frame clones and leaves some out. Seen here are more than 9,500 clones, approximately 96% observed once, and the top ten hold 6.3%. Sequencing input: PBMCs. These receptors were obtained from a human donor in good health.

The CDR3 bases are TGTGCCAGCCTCGCGGGAGGGCCCGGGGAGCTGTTTTTT. It yields the protein CASLAGGPGELFF. The gene calls are TRBV30 and TRBJ2-2, with 9 bases fitting TRBD2. The CDR3 extends over 13 amino acids. In germline, CDR1 is GTSNPN, CDR2 SVGIG (reference sequence). V lost 8 bases to trimming and J lost 6 bases; unmatched junction nucleotides: 7.

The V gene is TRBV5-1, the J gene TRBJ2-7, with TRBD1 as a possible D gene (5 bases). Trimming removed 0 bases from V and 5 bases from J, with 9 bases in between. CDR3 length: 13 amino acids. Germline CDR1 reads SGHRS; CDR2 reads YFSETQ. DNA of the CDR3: TGCGCCAGCAGCTTGGTTGGGGCCCACGAGCAGTACTTC. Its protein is CASSLVGAHEQYF.

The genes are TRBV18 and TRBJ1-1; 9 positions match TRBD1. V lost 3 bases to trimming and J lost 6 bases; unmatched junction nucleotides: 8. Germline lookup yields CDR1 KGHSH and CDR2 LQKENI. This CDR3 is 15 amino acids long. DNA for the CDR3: TGTGCCAGCTCACCGAGACAGGGGGAAAACTCTGAAGCTTTCTTT. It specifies CASSPRQGENSEAFF.

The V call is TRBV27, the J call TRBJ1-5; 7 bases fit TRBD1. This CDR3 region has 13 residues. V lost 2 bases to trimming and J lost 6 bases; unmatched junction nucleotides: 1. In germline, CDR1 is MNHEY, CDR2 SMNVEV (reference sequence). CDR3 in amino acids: CASSLQGVQPQHF. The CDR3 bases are TGTGCCAGCAGTTTACAGGGGGTTCAGCCCCAGCATTTT.

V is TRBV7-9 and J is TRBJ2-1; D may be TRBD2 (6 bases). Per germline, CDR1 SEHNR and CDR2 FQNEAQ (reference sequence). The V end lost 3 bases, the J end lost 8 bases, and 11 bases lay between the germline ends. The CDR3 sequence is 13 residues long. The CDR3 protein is CASSLGLNDEQFF. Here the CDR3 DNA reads TGTGCCAGCAGCTTGGGACTGAATGATGAGCAGTTCTTC. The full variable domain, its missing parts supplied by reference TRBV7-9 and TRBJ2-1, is DTGVSQNPRHKITKRGQNVTFRCDPISEHNRLYWYRQTLGQGPEFLTYFQNEAQLEKSRLLSDRFSAERPKGSFSTLEIQRTEQGDSAMYLCASSLGLNDEQFFGPGTRLTVL.

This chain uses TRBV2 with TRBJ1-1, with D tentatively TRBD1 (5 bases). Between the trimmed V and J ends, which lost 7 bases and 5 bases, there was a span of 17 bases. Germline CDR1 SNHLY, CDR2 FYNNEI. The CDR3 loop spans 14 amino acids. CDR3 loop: CASTQGVGMTEAFF. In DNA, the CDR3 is TGTGCCAGCACCCAAGGGGTAGGGATGACTGAAGCTTTCTTT.

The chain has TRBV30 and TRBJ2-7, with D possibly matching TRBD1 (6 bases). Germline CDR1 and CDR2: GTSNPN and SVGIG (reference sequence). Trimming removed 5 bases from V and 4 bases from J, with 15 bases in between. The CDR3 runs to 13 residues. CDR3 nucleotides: TGTGCCTGGGCCCCGGGACAACCTTACGAGCAGTACTTC. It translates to CAWAPGQPYEQYF.

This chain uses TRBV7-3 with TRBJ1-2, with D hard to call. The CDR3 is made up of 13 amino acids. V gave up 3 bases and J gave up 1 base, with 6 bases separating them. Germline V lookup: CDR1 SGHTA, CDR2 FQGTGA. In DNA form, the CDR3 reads TGTGCCAGCAGCTTCGCGGGTAACTATGGCTACACCTTC. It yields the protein CASSFAGNYGYTF.

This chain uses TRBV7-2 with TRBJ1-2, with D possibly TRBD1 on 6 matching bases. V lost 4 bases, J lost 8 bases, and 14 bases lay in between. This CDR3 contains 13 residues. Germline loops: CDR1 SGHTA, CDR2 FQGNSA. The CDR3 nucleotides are TGTGCCAGCAGCTCCGGGCAGGGGTTGGGCTACACCTTC. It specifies CASSSGQGLGYTF.

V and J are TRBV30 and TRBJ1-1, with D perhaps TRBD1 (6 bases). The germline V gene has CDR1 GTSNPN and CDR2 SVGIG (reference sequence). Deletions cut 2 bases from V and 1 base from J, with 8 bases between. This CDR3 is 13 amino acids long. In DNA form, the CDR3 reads TGTGCCTGGAGTTTAGGGGGGAACACTGAAGCTTTCTTT. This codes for CAWSLGGNTEAFF.

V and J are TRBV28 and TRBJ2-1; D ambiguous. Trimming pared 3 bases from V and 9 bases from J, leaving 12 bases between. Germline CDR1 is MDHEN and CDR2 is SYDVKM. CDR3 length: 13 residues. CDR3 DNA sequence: TGTGCCAGCAGTTTCCCGAGCGTCGGTGAGCAGTTCTTC. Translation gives CASSFPSVGEQFF.

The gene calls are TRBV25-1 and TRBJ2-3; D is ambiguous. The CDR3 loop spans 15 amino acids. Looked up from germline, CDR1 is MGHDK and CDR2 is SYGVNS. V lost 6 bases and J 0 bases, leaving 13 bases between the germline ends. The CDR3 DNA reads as TGTGCCAGCAGCGGAACGGAGAAAAGCACAGATACGCAGTATTTT. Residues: CASSGTEKSTDTQYF.

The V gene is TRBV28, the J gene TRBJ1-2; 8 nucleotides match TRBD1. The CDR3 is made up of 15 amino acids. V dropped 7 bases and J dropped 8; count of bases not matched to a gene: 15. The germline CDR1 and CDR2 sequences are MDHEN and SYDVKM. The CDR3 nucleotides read TGTGCCAGCACCTGGGACAGGCTAGGGAGCCCGGGCTACACCTTC. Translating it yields CASTWDRLGSPGYTF.

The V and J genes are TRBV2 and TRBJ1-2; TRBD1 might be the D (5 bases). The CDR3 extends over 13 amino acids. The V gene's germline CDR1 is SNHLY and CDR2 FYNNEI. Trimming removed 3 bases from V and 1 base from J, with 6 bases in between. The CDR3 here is CASSEDNNYGYTF. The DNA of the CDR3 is TGTGCCAGCAGTGAGGACAATAACTATGGCTACACCTTC.

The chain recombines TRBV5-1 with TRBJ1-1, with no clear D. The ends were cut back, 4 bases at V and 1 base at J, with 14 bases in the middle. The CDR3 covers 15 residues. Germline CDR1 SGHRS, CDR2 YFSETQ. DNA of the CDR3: TGCGCCAGCAGCGGATCCCGACACGGGAACACTGAAGCTTTCTTT. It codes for CASSGSRHGNTEAFF.